The rows below give T cell receptor beta chains drawn from one sample of a study of human T cells and chemical hapten exposure. Using its own MiXCR run on the RACE reads, TCRdb lists one record per CDR3 protein. The profile shows 250,000 to 300,000 distinct CDR3 sequences, just under 8% of them singletons. The starting material was whole blood, obtained in connection with sensitization to the hapten diphenylcyclopropenone (DPC). The receptors derive from a man younger than 35 with alopecia areata. Some clones in this sample may be carry-over from other donors' samples. Each CDR3 is given with its conserved first and last residue. Fields, in order: clone size, V gene, J gene, D gene, CDR3 DNA, CDR3 protein. The D gene is left open where the match is weak. Clone size is not always given. Where it is, it says once, few, many or a class for expanded clones.

few,TRBV4-3,TRBJ2-2,TRBD2,TGCGCCAGCAGCTTTCGGTTAGCGGGGGGGCCGGACACCGGGGAGCTGTTTTTT,CASSFRLAGGPDTGELFF
many,TRBV27,TRBJ1-5,TRBD1,TGTGCCAGCAGTCCAGGACAGGGGGCTGGCAATCAGCCCCAGCATTTT,CASSPGQGAGNQPQHF
.,TRBV11-1,TRBJ2-6,.,TGTGCCAGCAGCTTAGCAGGGTCTGGGGCCAACGTCCTGACTTTC,CASSLAGSGANVLTF
.,TRBV6-6,TRBJ2-1,TRBD2,TGTGCCAGCAGTTACTCTCGCGGGGGGGCCGCTGAGCAGTTCTTC,CASSYSRGGAAEQFF
few,TRBV4-1,TRBJ1-1,.,TGCGCCAGCAGCCCTAAGCAGTTGAACACTGAAGCTTTCTTT,CASSPKQLNTEAFF
few,TRBV12-3/TRBV12-4,TRBJ1-2,.,TGTGCCAGCAGACACCCGACGACGGAATTACTCTATGGCTACACCTTC,CASRHPTTELLYGYTF
few,TRBV28,TRBJ1-5,.,TGTGCCAGCAGTCAGGAGGAAGGGGTCAGCAATCAGCCCCAGCATTTT,CASSQEEGVSNQPQHF
.,TRBV9,TRBJ2-5,TRBD2,TGTGCCAGCAGCGTAGTAGCGGGGGGGCTCTACGGTGAAGAGACCCAGTACTTC,CASSVVAGGLYGEETQYF
.,TRBV6-5,TRBJ2-2,.,TGTGCCAGCAGTTACCCCCCAGGGACGTGGGGCGGGGAGCTGTTTTTT,CASSYPPGTWGGELFF
many,TRBV7-2,TRBJ2-3,.,TGTGCCAGCAGCTTAAGTCTCCGGGCGGAGGATACGCAGTATTTT,CASSLSLRAEDTQYF
few,TRBV28,TRBJ1-2,.,TGTGCCAGCAGTTTTTCAGGGGTAGGCTATGGCTACACCTTC,CASSFSGVGYGYTF
few,TRBV12-3/TRBV12-4,TRBJ1-6,.,TGTGCCAGCACCTTCCGGACAGCCTCACCCCTCCACTTT,CASTFRTASPLHF
few,TRBV28,TRBJ1-4,.,TGTGCCTCCTACGTCAGTAATGAAAAACTGTTTTTT,CASYVSNEKLFF
.,TRBV4-1,TRBJ2-1,TRBD2,TGCGCCAGCAGCCAAGAAGGACTAGCGGGGGGCCCAACCTACAATGAGCAGTTCTTC,CASSQEGLAGGPTYNEQFF
.,TRBV4-3,TRBJ2-3,.,TGCGCCAGCAGCCAAGATTCAACGGGGCTGGGCACAGATACGCAGTATTTT,CASSQDSTGLGTDTQYF
few,TRBV7-3,TRBJ2-3,.,TGTGCCAGCAGCTTACAGAATACAGATACGCAGTATTTT,CASSLQNTDTQYF
.,TRBV18,TRBJ2-3,.,TGTGCCAGCTCACCAGGGCAGCGCAGCACAGATACGCAGTATTTT,CASSPGQRSTDTQYF
many,TRBV4-3,TRBJ2-1,.,TGCGCCAGCAGCCAAATGGGGCTTGGGGGCCGCTCCTACAATGAGCAGTTCTTC,CASSQMGLGGRSYNEQFF
few,TRBV6-2/TRBV6-3,TRBJ1-2,.,TGTGCCAGCACCCGATACGAGGTTAACTATGGCTACACCTTC,CASTRYEVNYGYTF
many,TRBV4-3,TRBJ1-1,.,TGCGCCAGCAGCCAAGAGTGGCCCGGGCCGAGCTTAGGGAACACTGAAGCTTTCTTT,CASSQEWPGPSLGNTEAFF
many,TRBV6-5,TRBJ1-1,.,TGTGCCAGCTTCCGCAACACTGAAGCTTTCTTT,CASFRNTEAFF
once,TRBV11-2,TRBJ2-1,.,TGTGCCAGCAGCTTATCCTCAGGAGGGGATGAGCAGTTCTTC,CASSLSSGGDEQFF
many,TRBV12-3/TRBV12-4,TRBJ1-3,.,TGTGCCAGCAGTTTAGGACGAACGGGAAACACCATATATTTT,CASSLGRTGNTIYF
few,TRBV12-3/TRBV12-4,TRBJ1-2,.,TGTGCCAGCAGTCGTCAGGACAATGGGCCCTATGGCTACACCTTC,CASSRQDNGPYGYTF
.,TRBV12-3/TRBV12-4,TRBJ2-4,.,TGTGCCAGCAGTCCTCTCCCAACCAATTCGGTCTCAGCCAAAAACATTCAGTACTTC,CASSPLPTNSVSAKNIQYF
.,TRBV6-1,TRBJ2-3,.,TGTGCCAGCAGTGAAGCCTTGGGACTCACAGATACGCAGTATTTT,CASSEALGLTDTQYF
few,TRBV28,TRBJ2-3,TRBD2,TGTGCCAGCAGTTTAGCGGGGGGGTCGGCAGATACGCAGTATTTT,CASSLAGGSADTQYF
.,TRBV12-3/TRBV12-4,TRBJ2-5,.,TGTGCCAGCAGTCCGCAGACAGTCCCCAAGAGAGAGACCCAGTACTTC,CASSPQTVPKRETQYF
many,TRBV5-1,TRBJ2-1,TRBD2,TGCGCCAGCAGCCCGGCGGGGGTAAGCAATGAGCAGTTCTTC,CASSPAGVSNEQFF
many,TRBV6-5,TRBJ1-6,.,TGTGCCAGCAGTTACGGAGGCTATAATTCACCCCTCCACTTT,CASSYGGYNSPLHF